This TCR beta chain was identified during a study of T cell responses to AZD1222 COVID-19 vaccine. Study-level points and caveats: White British ancestry dominated among donors, who included more females, and clonal diversity was possibly underestimated. Spike-specific TCR breadth and depth both grew after two AZD1222 doses. Dominant CD4 TCR responses targeted spike regions 160-218 and 743-854. Researchers took repertoire samples only after the peak T cell response had come.

Germline V gives CDR1 LGHDT, CDR2 YNNKEL (reference sequence). With V trimmed by 2 bases and J by 0 bases, 0 bases remained unmatched. The CDR3 runs to 14 residues. Note on this clone: Its specificity is not known.

The table came from immunoSEQ multiplex PCR; TCRdb's copy has only in-frame clones and leaves some out. This sample yields 84,000 or so clones, of which under 95% are seen a single time; 2.5% to 3.5% belongs to the top ten. The chain uses TRBV3-1 (or the pseudogene TRBV3-2) and TRBJ1-1; 7 bases align to TRBD1. Sequenced material: peripheral blood, taken on day 0 of AZD1222 vaccination. The sequence was collected from an adult in good health. DNA of the CDR3: TGTGCCAGCAGCCAACAGGGGGTGAACACTGAAGCTTTCTTT. It encodes CASSQQGVNTEAFF.